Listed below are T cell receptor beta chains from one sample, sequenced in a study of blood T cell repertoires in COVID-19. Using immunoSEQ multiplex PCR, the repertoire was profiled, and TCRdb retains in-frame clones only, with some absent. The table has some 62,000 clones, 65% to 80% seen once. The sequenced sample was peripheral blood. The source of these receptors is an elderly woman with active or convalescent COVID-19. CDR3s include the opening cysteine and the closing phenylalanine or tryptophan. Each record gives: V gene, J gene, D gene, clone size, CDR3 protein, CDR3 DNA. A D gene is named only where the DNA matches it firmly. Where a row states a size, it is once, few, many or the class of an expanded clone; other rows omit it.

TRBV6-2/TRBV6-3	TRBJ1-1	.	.	CASSYDRRAFF	TGTGCCAGCAGTTACGACAGGAGGGCTTTCTTT
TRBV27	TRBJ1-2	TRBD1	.	CASSPTGGYGYTF	TGTGCCAGCAGTCCGACAGGGGGGTATGGCTACACCTTC
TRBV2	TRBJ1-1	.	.	CASSEALLTGNTEAFF	TGTGCCAGCAGTGAAGCGCTTCTTACAGGGAACACTGAAGCTTTCTTT
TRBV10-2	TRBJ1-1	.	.	CASSTTGRTEAFF	TGCGCCAGCAGCACGACAGGACGCACTGAAGCTTTCTTT
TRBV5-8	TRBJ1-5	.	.	CASSLGTLARVPQHF	TGTGCCAGCAGCTTGGGTACCCTAGCAAGGGTGCCCCAGCATTTT
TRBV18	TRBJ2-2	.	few	CASSSGFAGELFF	TGTGCCAGCTCATCAGGGTTCGCCGGGGAGCTGTTTTTT
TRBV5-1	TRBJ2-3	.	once	CASSAERGSDTQYF	TGCGCCAGCAGCGCCGAGAGGGGGTCAGATACGCAGTATTTT
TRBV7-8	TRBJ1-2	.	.	CASSLGGGRNYGYTF	TGTGCCAGCAGCTTAGGGGGGGGGCGGAACTATGGCTACACCTTC
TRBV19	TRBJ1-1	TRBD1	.	CASSSRDREGKAFF	TGTGCCAGTAGTTCCCGGGACAGGGAAGGAAAAGCTTTCTTT
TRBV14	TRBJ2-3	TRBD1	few	CASSRLQGALDTQYF	TGTGCCAGCAGCCGTCTACAGGGGGCTTTAGATACGCAGTATTTT
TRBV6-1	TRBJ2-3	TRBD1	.	CASSVRQGASTDTQYF	TGTGCCAGCAGTGTAAGACAGGGAGCTAGCACAGATACGCAGTATTTT
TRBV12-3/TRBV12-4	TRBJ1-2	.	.	CASSWGGPGGYTF	TGTGCCAGCAGTTGGGGGGGGCCCGGGGGCTACACCTTC
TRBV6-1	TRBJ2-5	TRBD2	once	CASSESGGQETQYF	TGTGCCAGCAGTGAATCGGGGGGACAAGAGACCCAGTACTTC